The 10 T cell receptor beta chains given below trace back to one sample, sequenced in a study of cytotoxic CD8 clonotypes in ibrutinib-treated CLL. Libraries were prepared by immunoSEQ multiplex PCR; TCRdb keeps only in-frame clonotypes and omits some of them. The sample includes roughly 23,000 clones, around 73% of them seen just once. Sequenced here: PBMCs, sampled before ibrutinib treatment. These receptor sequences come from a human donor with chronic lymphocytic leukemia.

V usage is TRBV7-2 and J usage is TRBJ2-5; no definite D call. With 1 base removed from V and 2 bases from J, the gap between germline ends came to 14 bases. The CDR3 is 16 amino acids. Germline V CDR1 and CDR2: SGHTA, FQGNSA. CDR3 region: CASSLGTALGQETQYF. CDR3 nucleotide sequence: TGTGCCAGCAGCTTAGGAACGGCCTTGGGGCAAGAGACCCAGTACTTC. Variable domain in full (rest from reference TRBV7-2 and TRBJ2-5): GAGVSQSPSNKVTEKGKDVELRCDPISGHTALYWYRQSLGQGLEFLIYFQGNSAPDKSGLPSDRFSAERTGGSVSTLTIQRTQQEDSAVYLCASSLGTALGQETQYFGPGTRLLVL.

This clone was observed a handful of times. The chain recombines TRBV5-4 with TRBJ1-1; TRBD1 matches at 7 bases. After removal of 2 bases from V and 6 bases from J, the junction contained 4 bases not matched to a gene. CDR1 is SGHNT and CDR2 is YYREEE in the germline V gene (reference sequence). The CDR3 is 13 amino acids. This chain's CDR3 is CASSLNRGPEAFF. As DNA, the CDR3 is TGTGCCAGCAGCTTAAACAGGGGACCTGAAGCTTTCTTT.

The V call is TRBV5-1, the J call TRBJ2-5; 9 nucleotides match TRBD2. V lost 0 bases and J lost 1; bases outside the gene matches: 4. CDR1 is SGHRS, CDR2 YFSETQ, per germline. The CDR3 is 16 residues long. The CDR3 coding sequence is TGCGCCAGCAGCTTGGGTGCGGGAGGGCCCCAAGAGACCCAGTACTTC. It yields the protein CASSLGAGGPQETQYF.

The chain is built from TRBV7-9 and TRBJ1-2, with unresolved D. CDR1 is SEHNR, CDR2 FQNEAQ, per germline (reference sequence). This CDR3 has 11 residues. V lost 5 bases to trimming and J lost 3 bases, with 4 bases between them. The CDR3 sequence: CASSLDYGYTF. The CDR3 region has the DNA TGTGCCAGCAGCCTTGACTATGGCTACACCTTC.

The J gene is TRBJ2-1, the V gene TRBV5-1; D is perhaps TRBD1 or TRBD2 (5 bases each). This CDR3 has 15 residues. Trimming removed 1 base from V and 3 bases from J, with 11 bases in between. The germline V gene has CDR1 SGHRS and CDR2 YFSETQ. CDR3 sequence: CASSLRDRLYNEQFF. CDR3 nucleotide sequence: TGCGCCAGCAGCTTGCGGGACCGCCTCTACAATGAGCAGTTCTTC.

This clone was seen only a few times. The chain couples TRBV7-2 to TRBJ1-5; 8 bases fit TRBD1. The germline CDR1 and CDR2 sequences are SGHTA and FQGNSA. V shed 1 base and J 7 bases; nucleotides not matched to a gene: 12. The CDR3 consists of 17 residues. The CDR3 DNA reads TGTGCCAGCAGCTTAGTCCCGCTCGGACAGGGTGGCCAGCCCCAGCATTTT. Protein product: CASSLVPLGQGGQPQHF.

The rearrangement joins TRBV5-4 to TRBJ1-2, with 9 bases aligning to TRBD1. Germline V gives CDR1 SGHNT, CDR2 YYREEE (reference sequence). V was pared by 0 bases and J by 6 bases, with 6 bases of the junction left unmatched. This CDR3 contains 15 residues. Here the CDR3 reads CASSLAGQGMDGYTF. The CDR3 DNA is TGTGCCAGCAGCTTGGCGGGACAGGGAATGGATGGCTACACCTTC.

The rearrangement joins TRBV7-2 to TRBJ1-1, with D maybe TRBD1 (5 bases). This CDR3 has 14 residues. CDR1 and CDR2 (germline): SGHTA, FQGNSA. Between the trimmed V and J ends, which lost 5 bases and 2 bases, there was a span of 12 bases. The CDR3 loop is CASSRNGGNTEAFF. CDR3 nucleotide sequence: TGTGCCAGCAGCCGAAACGGGGGAAACACTGAAGCTTTCTTT.

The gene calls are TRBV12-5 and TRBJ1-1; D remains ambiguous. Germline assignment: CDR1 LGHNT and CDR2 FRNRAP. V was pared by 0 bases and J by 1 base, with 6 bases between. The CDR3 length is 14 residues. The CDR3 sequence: CASGLVLGNTEAFF. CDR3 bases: TGTGCTAGTGGTTTGGTACTGGGGAACACTGAAGCTTTCTTT.

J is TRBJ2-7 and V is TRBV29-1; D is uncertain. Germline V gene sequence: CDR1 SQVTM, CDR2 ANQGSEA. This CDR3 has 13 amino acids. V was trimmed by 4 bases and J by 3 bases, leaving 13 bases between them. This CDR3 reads CSVAASSSYEQYF. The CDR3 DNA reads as TGCAGCGTTGCGGCCAGTTCAAGCTACGAGCAGTACTTC.